This TCR beta chain was identified in a study of shared clonotypes between healthy human individuals. At the level of the study: Plates per donor: three CD4 naive, three CD4 memory, two CD8 naive, one CD8 memory.

A remark on this clone: No antigen is known for it.

The CDR3 runs to 15 residues. Germline assignment: CDR1 SGHNT and CDR2 YYREEE (reference sequence). Deletions cut 2 bases from V and 2 bases from J, with 10 bases between. Execution of the assay was at deep level. Assay used: immunoSEQ multiplex PCR; TCRdb lists only in-frame clones, some missing. The sample lists around 510,000 clones, about 96% occurring once. Study observations and caveats: Deeper or shallower sequencing was expected to change how clonotypes are shared among donors. Larger richness was generally estimated for naive than memory subsets.

The V call is TRBV5-4, the J call TRBJ2-2, with D possibly being TRBD2 (6 bases). The sequenced sample consisted of naive CD4+ T cells sorted from blood. The subset here: CD45RA+ positively selected. This clonotype originated in a woman aged 30 to 39 in good health. The CDR3 loop reads CASSFGTPNTGELFF. The CDR3 DNA reads as TGTGCCAGCAGCTTCGGGACTCCTAACACCGGGGAGCTGTTTTTT.